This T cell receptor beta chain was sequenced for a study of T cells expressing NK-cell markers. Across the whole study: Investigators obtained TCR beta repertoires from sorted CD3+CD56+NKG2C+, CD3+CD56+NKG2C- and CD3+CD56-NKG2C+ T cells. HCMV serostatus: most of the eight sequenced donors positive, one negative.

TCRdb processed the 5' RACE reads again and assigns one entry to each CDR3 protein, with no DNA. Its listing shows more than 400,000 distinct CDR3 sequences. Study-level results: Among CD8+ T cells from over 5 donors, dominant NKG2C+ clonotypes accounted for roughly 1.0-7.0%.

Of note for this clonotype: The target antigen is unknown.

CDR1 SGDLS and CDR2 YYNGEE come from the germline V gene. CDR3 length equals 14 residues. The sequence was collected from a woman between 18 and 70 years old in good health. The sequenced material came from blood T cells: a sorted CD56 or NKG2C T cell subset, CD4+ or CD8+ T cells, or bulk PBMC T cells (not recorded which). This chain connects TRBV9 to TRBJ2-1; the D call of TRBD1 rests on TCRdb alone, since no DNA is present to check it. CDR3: CASSPGTAYNEQFF.